The source of this TCR beta chain is a study of metastatic and nonmetastatic thyroid tumors. Background on the study: Blood and tumor or nodule tissue repertoires from malignant and benign thyroid patients were compared.

Original methodology: Built for papillary thyroid cancer, a distant-metastasis classifier drew on CDR3 differences across clinicopathological groups. TCRdb re-called clones from the PCR reads using MiXCR. Here the V and J calls rest on TCRdb's processing, not on the authors' analysis. This table holds 21,000 or so clones, around 17% found once. Until they underwent thyroid surgery, no patient had received any treatment. This clone has a handful of counts. Its specificity is unknown. The CDR3 has 18 residues. Germline V lookup: CDR1 MDHEN, CDR2 SYDVKM. The V gene lost 6 bases and the J gene lost 1 base, with 24 bases spanning the gap. General study findings and limits: Across blood and tumor, TCR beta diversity in malignant thyroid tumors was reportedly significantly higher than in benign nodules.

Sequenced material: blood. This chain connects TRBV28 to TRBJ1-2, with a possible D match to TRBD1 (6 bases). This receptor was taken from a male donor with papillary thyroid cancer or a benign thyroid nodule (not recorded which). Some clones in this sample may be carry-over from other donors' samples. The chain's CDR3 is CASSLLLGQPRDNYGYTF. Written as DNA, the CDR3 is TGTGCCAGCAGCTTACTCCTAGGACAGCCGAGGGATAACTATGGCTACACCTTC.